A single sample gave rise to the 13 T cell receptor beta chains below, sequenced in a study of Ad26.COV2.S vaccination and SARS-CoV-2 variants. Treatment described: roughly 19 received Ad26.COV2.S at low or high dose, single or two shots; about five received placebo; per-sample allocation not given. Specimens were obtained on day 63 following the first vaccine or placebo injection. This table comes from immunoSEQ multiplex PCR, and its TCRdb copy is limited to in-frame clones, with some not included. The data hold approximately 300,000 clones, with 70% to 90% observed a single time. Here the sequenced sample was peripheral blood, taken in a trial of Ad26.COV2.S vaccine versus placebo. The receptors come from a person aged 18-60 years who received the Ad26.COV2.S COVID-19 vaccine or a placebo.

The chain couples TRBV7-2 to TRBJ2-5; the match to TRBD2 covers 8 bases. The CDR3 covers 16 residues. After removal of 5 bases from V and 4 bases from J, the junction contained 12 bases not matched to a gene. The germline gives CDR1 SGHTA, CDR2 FQGNSA. DNA of the CDR3: TGTGCCAGCAGCGAGGGCTCGGGGGGGCTTATAGAGACCCAGTACTTC. This translates into CASSEGSGGLIETQYF.

The rearrangement links TRBV11-2 to TRBJ2-1, with TRBD2 matching 7 bases. The trim removed 5 bases at V and 10 bases at J, leaving 14 bases unmatched. CDR1 and CDR2 from the germline V gene are SGHAT and FQNNGV. This CDR3 has 15 residues. The DNA of the CDR3 is TGTGCCAGCAGCCTCCAGCGGGGCCGCGGGAGCGAGCAGTTCTTC. Residues: CASSLQRGRGSEQFF.

The CDR3, as DNA: TGTGCCAGCAGTTTAAAACACCTCTACAATGAGCAGTTCTTC. Its protein product is CASSLKHLYNEQFF. The gene calls are TRBV27 and TRBJ2-1, with D unresolved. Per the germline V gene, CDR1 is MNHEY and CDR2 is SMNVEV (reference sequence). V was shortened by 2 bases and J by 3 bases, with 8 bases between the two germline ends. CDR3 length: 14 amino acids.

This clone was counted a single time. The chain combines TRBV11-3 with TRBJ2-2; either TRBD1 or TRBD2 may fit D (6 bases each). The CDR3 loop spans 17 amino acids. Germline-derived CDR1 and CDR2 are SGHNT and YENEEA. V lost 0 bases and J lost 4, with 15 bases in between. The CDR3 DNA follows: TGTGCCAGCAGCTTAGAACGGTGGGGGGCCCCCACCGGGGAGCTGTTTTTT. This gives the protein CASSLERWGAPTGELFF.

V and J are TRBV6-5 and TRBJ2-1, with D unclear. This CDR3 is 13 amino acids long. V lost 2 bases to trimming and J lost 7 bases, with 9 bases between them. Germline V gives CDR1 MNHEY, CDR2 SVGAGI. Written as DNA, the CDR3 is TGTGCCAGCAGTTACGACCCCGGAAATGAGCAGTTCTTC. Translating gives CASSYDPGNEQFF.

The V gene is TRBV7-8, the J gene TRBJ2-5, with 9 bases fitting TRBD1. There are 13 residues in the CDR3. With V trimmed by 5 bases and J by 5 bases, 3 bases remained unmatched. Germline V CDR1 and CDR2: SGHVS, FQNEAQ. CDR3 residues: CASSTGTGETQYF. In DNA form, the CDR3 reads TGTGCCAGCAGCACCGGGACAGGGGAGACCCAGTACTTC. The full variable domain, rest sourced from reference TRBV7-8 and TRBJ2-5, is GAGVSQSPRYKVAKRGQDVALRCDPISGHVSLFWYQQALGQGPEFLTYFQNEAQLDKSGLPSDRFFAERPEGSVSTLKIQRTQQEDSAVYLCASSTGTGETQYFGPGTRLLVL.

This clone turned up a few times. The same CDR3 is also encoded by other DNA sequences in this sample. This chain links TRBV18 with TRBJ1-6; D might be TRBD1 (6 bases). Germline V gene sequence: CDR1 KGHSH, CDR2 LQKENI. Trimming pared 1 base from V and 2 bases from J, leaving 6 bases between. The CDR3 covers 15 residues. The CDR3 nucleotides read TGTGCCAGCTCACCACAGGGGGCCTATAATTCACCCCTCCACTTT. It codes for CASSPQGAYNSPLHF.

The V and J genes are TRBV11-2 and TRBJ2-5; D gene ambiguous. CDR3 length: 11 amino acids. The germline V gene encodes CDR1 SGHAT and CDR2 FQNNGV. The V end was cut by 6 bases, the J end by 12 bases, with 14 bases between. CDR3 bases: TGTGCCAGCAGTTCGTTGGATGTCAAGTACTTC. It encodes CASSSLDVKYF.

The chain has TRBV7-9 and TRBJ1-2; no firm D call. V lost 5 bases, J lost 2 bases, and 3 bases lay in between. Germline V CDR1 and CDR2: SEHNR, FQNEAQ (reference sequence). This CDR3 comprises 11 residues. CDR3 in amino acids: CASSQNYGYTF. The DNA for the CDR3 is TGTGCCAGCAGCCAAAACTATGGCTACACCTTC. Using reference TRBV7-9 and TRBJ1-2 for the parts outside the CDR3, the full variable domain is DTGVSQNPRHKITKRGQNVTFRCDPISEHNRLYWYRQTLGQGPEFLTYFQNEAQLEKSRLLSDRFSAERPKGSFSTLEIQRTEQGDSAMYLCASSQNYGYTFGSGTRLTVV.

This chain connects TRBV19 to TRBJ1-6; TRBD1 aligns across 11 bases. The V segment lost 6 bases and the J segment 4 bases; nucleotides outside the gene matches: 5. Germline V gives CDR1 LNHDA, CDR2 SQIVND (reference sequence). The length of the CDR3 is 16 residues. The CDR3 region is CASSQGQGGYNSPLHF. The CDR3 region has the DNA TGTGCCAGTAGCCAGGGACAGGGGGGTTATAATTCACCCCTCCACTTT. The full variable domain, completed using reference TRBV19 and TRBJ1-6, is DGGITQSPKYLFRKEGQNVTLSCEQNLNHDAMYWYRQDPGQGLRLIYYSQIVNDFQKGDIAEGYSVSREKKESFPLTVTSAQKNPTAFYLCASSQGQGGYNSPLHFGNGTRLTVT.

This chain uses TRBV7-9 with TRBJ1-4, with D tentatively TRBD1 (6 bases). The CDR3 consists of 16 residues. Germline CDR1 SEHNR, CDR2 FQNEAQ (reference sequence). V was trimmed by 1 base and J by 4 bases, leaving 13 bases between them. The CDR3 coding sequence is TGTGCCAGCAGCTTAGGTTCACAGGGATTTAATGAAAAACTGTTTTTT. Protein product: CASSLGSQGFNEKLFF.

This clone has more than one count but fewer than ten. This chain uses TRBV4-2 with TRBJ1-1; a possible D gene is TRBD1 (5 bases). Germline lookup yields CDR1 LGHNA and CDR2 YNFKEQ. This CDR3 is built from 14 residues. V was clipped by 4 bases and J by 5 bases, with 14 bases between them. The CDR3: CASSPPGWGTEAFF. In DNA form, the CDR3 reads TGTGCCAGCAGCCCTCCGGGGTGGGGGACTGAAGCTTTCTTT.

The chain has TRBV10-3 and TRBJ1-2, with 8 bases lining up with TRBD1. With V trimmed by 2 bases and J by 3 bases, 5 bases remained unmatched. The CDR3 covers 15 residues. CDR1 and CDR2 from the germline V gene are ENHRY and SYGVKD. The CDR3 nucleotides read TGTGCCATCAGTGAGACGAGGGACAGGTACTATGGCTACACCTTC. Amino acid sequence: CAISETRDRYYGYTF.